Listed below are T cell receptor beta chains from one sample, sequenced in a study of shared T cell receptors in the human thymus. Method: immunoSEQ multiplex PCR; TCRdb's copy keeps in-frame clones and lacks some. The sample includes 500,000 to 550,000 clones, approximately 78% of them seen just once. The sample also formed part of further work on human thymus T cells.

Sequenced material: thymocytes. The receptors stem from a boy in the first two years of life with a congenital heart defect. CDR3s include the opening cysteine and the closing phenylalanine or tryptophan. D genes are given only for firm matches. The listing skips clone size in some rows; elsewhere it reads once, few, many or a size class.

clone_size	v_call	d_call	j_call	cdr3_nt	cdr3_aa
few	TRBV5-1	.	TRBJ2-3	TGCGCCAGCAGCCAGGCGGGGACAGAACTAAGCTATACGCAGTATTTT	CASSQAGTELSYTQYF
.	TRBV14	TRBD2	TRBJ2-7	TGTGCCAGCAGCCCTGAGGGGTCAGCGGGAGTGGGGTACGAGCAGTACTTC	CASSPEGSAGVGYEQYF
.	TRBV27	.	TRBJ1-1	TGTGCCAGCAGTGATTACAGGGATGGGAACACTGAAGCTTTCTTT	CASSDYRDGNTEAFF
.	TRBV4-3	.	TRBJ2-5	TGCGCCAGCAGCCAAGACAGGGAAACCCAAGAGACCCAGTACTTC	CASSQDRETQETQYF
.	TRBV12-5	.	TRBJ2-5	TGTGCTAGTGGTTTGGGAGGGTTAGAGACCCAGTACTTC	CASGLGGLETQYF
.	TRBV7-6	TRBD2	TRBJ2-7	TGTGCCAGCAGCTTAAGACTAGCGGAACCATACGAGCAGTACTTC	CASSLRLAEPYEQYF
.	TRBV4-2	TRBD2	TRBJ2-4	TGTGCCAGCAGCCGGGGGGCTAGCGGGGGTCTAGCCAAAAACATTCAGTACTTC	CASSRGASGGLAKNIQYF
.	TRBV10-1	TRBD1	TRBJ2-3	TGCGCCAGCAGTGAGCACGACAGGGGCTCCACAAATACGCAGTATTTT	CASSEHDRGSTNTQYF
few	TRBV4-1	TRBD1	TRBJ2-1	TGCGCCAGCAGCCAAGACCGGGACAGAGACTACAATGAGCAGTTCTTC	CASSQDRDRDYNEQFF
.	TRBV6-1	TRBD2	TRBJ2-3	TGTGCCAGCAGTGACTTGGGACTAGCTTCTAGCACAGATACGCAGTATTTT	CASSDLGLASSTDTQYF
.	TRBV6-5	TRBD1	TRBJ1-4	TGTGCCAGCAGTTTCCCGGACAGGGGCCCCAATGAAAAACTGTTTTTT	CASSFPDRGPNEKLFF
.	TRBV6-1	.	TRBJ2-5	TGTGCCAGCAGTGCTTCCAGACAGAGCTCCGAAGAGACCCAGTACTTC	CASSASRQSSEETQYF
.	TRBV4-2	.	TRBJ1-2	TGTGCCAGCAGCCAAGAGGAGGGTGGCTACACCTTC	CASSQEEGGYTF
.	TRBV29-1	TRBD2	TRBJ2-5	TGCAGCGCGTCCCGGGAGGACAAGGGGTCGGGAGAGACCCAGTACTTC	CSASREDKGSGETQYF
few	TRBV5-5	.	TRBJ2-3	TGTGCCAGCAGCCCCCAGGAGGCAACAGATACGCAGTATTTT	CASSPQEATDTQYF
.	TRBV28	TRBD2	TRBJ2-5	TGTGCCAGCAGCGGTAGTAGCGGGACTATGGAGACCCAGTACTTC	CASSGSSGTMETQYF
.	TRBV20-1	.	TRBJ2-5	TGCAGTGCTAGAGATCGGGATACCCAGTACTTC	CSARDRDTQYF
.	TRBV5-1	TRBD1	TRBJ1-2	TGCGCCAGCAGCCCCAGGGTAGGGGGCTGTGGCTACACCTTC	CASSPRVGGCGYTF
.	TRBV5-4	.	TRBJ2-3	TGTGCCAGCAGCTTGTACGGCGGGATTAGCACAGATACGCAGTATTTT	CASSLYGGISTDTQYF
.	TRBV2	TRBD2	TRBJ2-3	TGTGCCAGCAAGAGACTAGCGGGAAGTCCCACAGATACGCAGTATTTT	CASKRLAGSPTDTQYF
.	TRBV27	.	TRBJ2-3	TGTGCCAGCAGTTCCGGGAACACAGATACGCAGTATTTT	CASSSGNTDTQYF
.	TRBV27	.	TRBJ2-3	TGTGCCAGCAGTTCAGGGAATAGTAGCACAGATACGCAGTATTTT	CASSSGNSSTDTQYF
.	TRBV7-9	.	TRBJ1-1	TGTGCCAGCAGCCCGGGTCGGGTGCAGACTGAAGCTTTCTTT	CASSPGRVQTEAFF
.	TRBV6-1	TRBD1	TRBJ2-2	TGTGCCAGCAGACCAGGGGGCCCGAACACCGGGGAGCTGTTTTTT	CASRPGGPNTGELFF
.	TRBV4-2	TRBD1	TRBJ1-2	TGTGCCAGCAGTCCCGACAGGGCGGGCTATGGCTACACCTTC	CASSPDRAGYGYTF
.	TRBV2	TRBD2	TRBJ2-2	TGTGCCAGCAGTTCAGCGGGGACTAGCGGGAGGAACACCGGGGAGCTGTTTTTT	CASSSAGTSGRNTGELFF
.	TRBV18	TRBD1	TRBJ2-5	TGTGCCAGCTCCGCGACAGGGTCGAGACAAGAGACCCAGTACTTC	CASSATGSRQETQYF
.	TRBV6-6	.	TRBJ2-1	TGTGCCAGCAAATGGGGCGGATACTACAATGAGCAGTTCTTC	CASKWGGYYNEQFF
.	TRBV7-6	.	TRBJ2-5	TGTGCCAGCAGCTTCCTTCGCAGGGTCCAAGAGACCCAGTACTTC	CASSFLRRVQETQYF
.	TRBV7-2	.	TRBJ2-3	TGTGCCAGCAGATTGGGGGGACCGGCGAATACGCAGTATTTT	CASRLGGPANTQYF
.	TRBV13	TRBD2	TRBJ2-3	TGTGCCAGCAGCTTAGTGGGACTAGCGGCTAGCACAGATACGCAGTATTTT	CASSLVGLAASTDTQYF
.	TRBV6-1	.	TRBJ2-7	TGTGCCAGCAGTACAGGGTTGTATTACGAGCAGTACTTC	CASSTGLYYEQYF
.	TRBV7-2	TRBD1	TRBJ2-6	TGTGCCAGCAGCTTCGGGACAGGGTTCGTCGGGGCCAACGTCCTGACTTTC	CASSFGTGFVGANVLTF
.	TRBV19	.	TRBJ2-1	TGTGCCAGTAGTCGGTTTAATGAGCAGTTCTTC	CASSRFNEQFF
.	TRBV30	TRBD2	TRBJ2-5	TGTGCCTGGAGTGTAGAAAAGTCTAGCGGGAGCCAAGAGACCCAGTACTTC	CAWSVEKSSGSQETQYF
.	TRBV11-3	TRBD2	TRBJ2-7	TGTGCCAGCAGCTTAGGAGTAGCGGGGCACTACGAGCAGTACTTC	CASSLGVAGHYEQYF
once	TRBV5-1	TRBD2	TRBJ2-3	TGCGCCAGCAAGGCTAGCGGGAGCGCAGATACGCAGTATTTT	CASKASGSADTQYF
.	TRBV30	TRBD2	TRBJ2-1	TGTGCCTGGGGGACTAGACTCCATGAGCAGTTCTTC	CAWGTRLHEQFF
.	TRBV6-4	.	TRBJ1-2	TGTGCCAGCAGTGACTCGGCAGGGTGGGGCACTGATGGCTACACCTTC	CASSDSAGWGTDGYTF
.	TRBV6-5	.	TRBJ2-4	TGTGCCAGCAGTTACTCGAGGGCGGTAGCCAAAAACATTCAGTACTTC	CASSYSRAVAKNIQYF
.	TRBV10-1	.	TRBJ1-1	TGCGCCAGCAGTGGATGGAATTCGGGCACTGAAGCTTTCTTT	CASSGWNSGTEAFF
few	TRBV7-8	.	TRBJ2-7	TGTGCCAGCAGCTTAGCTCAGGGTTCAACCTACGAGCAGTACTTC	CASSLAQGSTYEQYF
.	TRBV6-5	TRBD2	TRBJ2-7	TGTGCCAGCAGTCGACCGGGACTAGACTCCTACGAGCAGTACTTC	CASSRPGLDSYEQYF
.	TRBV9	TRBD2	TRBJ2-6	TGTGCCAGCACCCCGGCGGGGGGCTCTGGGGCCAACGTCCTGACTTTC	CASTPAGGSGANVLTF
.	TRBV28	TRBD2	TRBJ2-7	TGTGCCAGCAGTTTACTCCCTAGCGGGAGGGCCGGTGGGTACGAGCAGTACTTC	CASSLLPSGRAGGYEQYF
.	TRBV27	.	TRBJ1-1	TGTGCCAGCAGTAACCCGAGTGAGGGCACTGAAGCTTTCTTT	CASSNPSEGTEAFF
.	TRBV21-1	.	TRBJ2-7	TGTGCCAGCAGCATCCAGCGGGCTTCCTACGAGCAGTACTTC	CASSIQRASYEQYF
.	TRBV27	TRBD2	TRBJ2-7	TGTGCCAGCAGTTCCGGGACTAGCGGCTTCTCCTACGAGCAGTACTTC	CASSSGTSGFSYEQYF
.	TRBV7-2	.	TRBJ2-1	TGTGCCAGCAGCTCACTGTTTCGCAATGAGCAGTTCTTC	CASSSLFRNEQFF
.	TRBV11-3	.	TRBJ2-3	TGTGCCAGCAGTCCAGAATGCGGGCTAAATCACACAGATACGCAGTATTTT	CASSPECGLNHTDTQYF
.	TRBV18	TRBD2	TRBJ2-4	TGTGCCAGCTCACCACCGGGTAGCGGGAGCTATCTAGCCAAAAACATTCAGTACTTC	CASSPPGSGSYLAKNIQYF
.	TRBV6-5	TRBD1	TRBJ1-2	TGTGCCAGCAGTTACTCGGCAGGGGGCACCTATGGCTACACCTTC	CASSYSAGGTYGYTF
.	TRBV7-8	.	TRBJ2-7	TGTGCCAGCAGCTCAGGGACTTCCCACGAGCAGTACTTC	CASSSGTSHEQYF
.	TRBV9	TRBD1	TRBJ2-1	TGTGCCAGCAGCGGGGCAGTAGTAGCCCCAGGGGGTTACAATGAGCAGTTCTTC	CASSGAVVAPGGYNEQFF